There are a few counts of the clone carrying this T cell receptor beta chain. TCRdb re-called the RT-PCR reads through MiXCR, storing one row per CDR3 protein. Among about 150,000 distinct CDR3 sequences listed, about 36% were seen once. This sample was taken from a study of patients and donors after allogeneic stem cell transplantation. Sequencing input: blood, either unsorted or a sorted T cell fraction (not recorded which). The TCR originated in a human donor who was either an allogeneic HSCT recipient or a stem cell or donor lymphocyte infusion donor (not recorded which). It is not recorded whose cells these are; they may come from a transplant donor.

The CDR3 loop is CSVVAPGDNEQFF. CDR3 nucleotide sequence: TGCAGCGTTGTAGCCCCCGGGGACAATGAGCAGTTCTTC. The chain is built from TRBV29-1 and TRBJ2-1; perhaps TRBD2 as D (5 bases). V gave up 4 bases and J gave up 5 bases, with 12 bases separating them. This CDR3 has 13 residues. Germline CDR1 reads SQVTM; CDR2 reads ANQGSEA.